A selection of T cell receptor beta chains follows, all from one sample in a study of T cells in Graves' hyperthyroidism and ophthalmopathy. From the multiplex PCR reads, TCRdb called clonotypes with MiXCR, one entry per CDR3 protein. The sample contains 650,000 to 700,000 distinct CDR3 sequences, 15% to 20% of which appear only once. The sequenced sample consisted of blood. These receptor sequences come from a man aged 50 to 60 with Graves' hyperthyroidism. Each CDR3 is given with its conserved first and last residue. The D gene is left open where the match is weak. Rows give clone size only sometimes, using once, few, many, or a class for an expanded clone.

CDR3aa: CASSPRGGGTQYF
CDR3nt: TGTGCCAGCTCTCCGCGCGGGGGAGGTACGCAGTATTTT
v_gene: TRBV18
j_gene: TRBJ2-3
abundance: .
d_gene: TRBD2

CDR3aa: CASSSTVINEKLFF
CDR3nt: TGTGCCAGCAGCTCGACAGTTATTAATGAAAAACTGTTTTTT
v_gene: TRBV7-6
j_gene: TRBJ1-4
abundance: .
d_gene: .

CDR3aa: CSANAGGSYSEQFF
CDR3nt: TGCAGTGCAAACGCGGGAGGCTCTTACAGTGAGCAGTTCTTC
v_gene: TRBV20-1
j_gene: TRBJ2-1
abundance: few
d_gene: TRBD2

CDR3aa: CASSLDGQGVYNQPQHF
CDR3nt: TGTGCCAGCAGTCTCGACGGACAGGGTGTGTACAATCAGCCCCAGCATTTT
v_gene: TRBV27
j_gene: TRBJ1-5
abundance: many
d_gene: TRBD1

CDR3aa: CASSQDVAGTYEQYF
CDR3nt: TGTGCCAGCAGCCAAGATGTTGCAGGGACCTACGAGCAGTACTTC
v_gene: TRBV4-2
j_gene: TRBJ2-7
abundance: .
d_gene: .

CDR3aa: CASSPRTSGTPLQETQYF
CDR3nt: TGTGCCAGTAGTCCCCGGACTAGCGGGACACCCTTACAAGAGACCCAGTACTTC
v_gene: TRBV19
j_gene: TRBJ2-5
abundance: .
d_gene: TRBD2

CDR3aa: CASLSSGRTYEQYF
CDR3nt: TGTGCCAGCTTGTCCAGCGGGAGGACCTACGAGCAGTACTTC
v_gene: TRBV28
j_gene: TRBJ2-7
abundance: .
d_gene: TRBD2

CDR3aa: CASSFYGTGGRYEQYF
CDR3nt: TGTGCCAGCAGCTTCTACGGGACAGGGGGCCGGTACGAGCAGTACTTC
v_gene: TRBV7-2
j_gene: TRBJ2-7
abundance: many
d_gene: TRBD1

CDR3aa: CASSGGGTGEETQYF
CDR3nt: TGTGCCAGCAGTGGGGGGGGAACAGGGGAAGAGACCCAGTACTTC
v_gene: TRBV6-1
j_gene: TRBJ2-5
abundance: many
d_gene: .

CDR3aa: CASSYQLAGAGEQFF
CDR3nt: TGTGCCAGCAGTTACCAACTAGCGGGAGCTGGAGAGCAGTTCTTC
v_gene: TRBV6-5
j_gene: TRBJ2-1
abundance: .
d_gene: TRBD2

CDR3aa: CASSQVNINNEQFF
CDR3nt: TGTGCCAGCAGCCAAGTAAACATCAACAATGAGCAGTTCTTC
v_gene: TRBV14
j_gene: TRBJ2-1
abundance: .
d_gene: .

CDR3aa: CASSPHWTPGNTIYF
CDR3nt: TGTGCCAGCAGCCCCCATTGGACGCCTGGAAACACCATATATTTT
v_gene: TRBV7-2
j_gene: TRBJ1-3
abundance: .
d_gene: .

CDR3aa: CAWSGQGVTEAFF
CDR3nt: TGTGCCTGGAGTGGACAGGGGGTCACTGAAGCTTTCTTT
v_gene: TRBV30
j_gene: TRBJ1-1
abundance: many
d_gene: TRBD1

CDR3aa: CASSIAGRGWTEAFF
CDR3nt: TGTGCCAGTAGTATAGCCGGCAGGGGGTGGACTGAAGCTTTCTTT
v_gene: TRBV19
j_gene: TRBJ1-1
abundance: few
d_gene: TRBD1

CDR3aa: CASSGSGEDGYTF
CDR3nt: TGTGCCAGCAGTGGGTCAGGGGAAGATGGCTACACCTTC
v_gene: TRBV2
j_gene: TRBJ1-2
abundance: many
d_gene: .

CDR3aa: CASSYSSGAEVNTGELFF
CDR3nt: TGTGCCAGCAGTTACTCGAGTGGAGCGGAAGTGAACACCGGGGAGCTGTTTTTT
v_gene: TRBV6-5
j_gene: TRBJ2-2
abundance: .
d_gene: .

CDR3aa: CATSPRSGRSGDTGELFF
CDR3nt: TGTGCCACCAGTCCCCGCTCAGGACGGAGCGGGGACACCGGGGAGCTGTTTTTT
v_gene: TRBV24-1
j_gene: TRBJ2-2
abundance: many
d_gene: TRBD2

CDR3aa: CASSTLGTPNQPQHF
CDR3nt: TGTGCCAGCAGTACACTCGGGACCCCCAATCAGCCCCAGCATTTT
v_gene: TRBV28
j_gene: TRBJ1-5
abundance: many
d_gene: .

CDR3aa: CSASRGRGTDTQYF
CDR3nt: TGCAGTGCTAGTCGTGGACGCGGCACAGATACGCAGTATTTT
v_gene: TRBV20-1
j_gene: TRBJ2-3
abundance: .
d_gene: .

CDR3aa: CASSVGGTSAYEQYF
CDR3nt: TGTGCCAGCAGCGTAGGGGGGACTAGCGCCTACGAGCAGTACTTC
v_gene: TRBV9
j_gene: TRBJ2-7
abundance: few
d_gene: TRBD2

CDR3aa: CASKVQSNYGYTF
CDR3nt: TGTGCCAGTAAAGTGCAGTCTAACTATGGCTACACCTTC
v_gene: TRBV19
j_gene: TRBJ1-2
abundance: many
d_gene: .

CDR3aa: CASSASGTSHNEQFF
CDR3nt: TGTGCCAGCAGCGCCTCCGGGACTAGCCACAATGAGCAGTTCTTC
v_gene: TRBV9
j_gene: TRBJ2-1
abundance: .
d_gene: TRBD2

CDR3aa: CASSYKRFLRDRGEVTEAFF
CDR3nt: TGTGCCAGCAGTTATAAACGATTTCTCAGGGACAGGGGGGAAGTCACTGAAGCTTTCTTT
v_gene: TRBV6-1
j_gene: TRBJ1-1
abundance: .
d_gene: TRBD1

CDR3aa: CSAKTGSAYGYTF
CDR3nt: TGCAGTGCCAAGACAGGGTCAGCCTATGGCTACACCTTC
v_gene: TRBV20-1
j_gene: TRBJ1-2
abundance: .
d_gene: TRBD1

CDR3aa: CASSQQDHEQFF
CDR3nt: TGTGCCAGCAGCCAACAGGATCATGAGCAGTTCTTC
v_gene: TRBV3-1
j_gene: TRBJ2-1
abundance: many
d_gene: .

CDR3aa: CASSGGPSAYEQYF
CDR3nt: TGTGCCAGCAGCGGCGGACCCTCGGCCTACGAGCAGTACTTC
v_gene: TRBV9
j_gene: TRBJ2-7
abundance: .
d_gene: .

CDR3aa: CASSESSGEWQFF
CDR3nt: TGCGCCAGCAGTGAGTCCTCAGGGGAATGGCAGTTCTTC
v_gene: TRBV10-2
j_gene: TRBJ2-1
abundance: few
d_gene: .

CDR3aa: CATGVTSGSRNEQFF
CDR3nt: TGTGCCACCGGGGTTACTAGCGGGAGTAGAAATGAGCAGTTCTTC
v_gene: TRBV28
j_gene: TRBJ2-1
abundance: many
d_gene: TRBD2

CDR3aa: CAISDRDQPQHF
CDR3nt: TGTGCCATCAGTGACAGAGATCAGCCCCAGCATTTT
v_gene: TRBV10-3
j_gene: TRBJ1-5
abundance: many
d_gene: .

CDR3aa: CASSFHIRIFYEQYF
CDR3nt: TGTGCCAGCAGTTTTCATATACGGATTTTCTACGAGCAGTACTTC
v_gene: TRBV6-1
j_gene: TRBJ2-7
abundance: .
d_gene: .

CDR3aa: CASSEVTEYNEQFF
CDR3nt: TGTGCCAGCAGTGAAGTTACAGAGTACAATGAGCAGTTCTTC
v_gene: TRBV2
j_gene: TRBJ2-1
abundance: few
d_gene: .

CDR3aa: CASRTGAGSYEQYF
CDR3nt: TGTGCCAGCAGGACAGGGGCCGGGTCCTACGAGCAGTACTTC
v_gene: TRBV6-1
j_gene: TRBJ2-7
abundance: few
d_gene: TRBD1

CDR3aa: CASSSWGRGVGQFF
CDR3nt: TGTGCCAGCAGCTCGTGGGGCAGGGGAGTGGGGCAGTTCTTC
v_gene: TRBV7-2
j_gene: TRBJ2-1
abundance: few
d_gene: .

CDR3aa: CASSPSGTGGTEQYF
CDR3nt: TGTGCCAGCTCACCGTCCGGGACAGGGGGCACCGAGCAGTACTTC
v_gene: TRBV18
j_gene: TRBJ2-7
abundance: .
d_gene: TRBD1

CDR3aa: CASSLEVGVQETQYF
CDR3nt: TGTGCTAGCAGCTTAGAGGTCGGTGTCCAAGAGACCCAGTACTTC
v_gene: TRBV7-7
j_gene: TRBJ2-5
abundance: many
d_gene: .

CDR3aa: CASSRGTGKDYGYTF
CDR3nt: TGTGCCAGCAGCCGAGGGACAGGGAAGGACTATGGCTACACCTTC
v_gene: TRBV7-9
j_gene: TRBJ1-2
abundance: many
d_gene: TRBD1

CDR3aa: CASSHWASAQNTEAFF
CDR3nt: TGTGCCAGCAGCCATTGGGCCTCTGCCCAGAACACTGAAGCTTTCTTT
v_gene: TRBV7-9
j_gene: TRBJ1-1
abundance: .
d_gene: .

CDR3aa: CARKRTGPPDTQYF
CDR3nt: TGTGCCAGAAAGAGGACGGGGCCCCCAGATACGCAGTATTTT
v_gene: TRBV6-1
j_gene: TRBJ2-3
abundance: .
d_gene: .

CDR3aa: CASGPGGYNEQFF
CDR3nt: TGTGCCAGCGGGCCCGGGGGCTACAATGAGCAGTTCTTC
v_gene: TRBV11-2
j_gene: TRBJ2-1
abundance: many
d_gene: .

CDR3aa: CASSSRTWPYRQTEAFF
CDR3nt: TGTGCCAGCAGCTCTCGGACATGGCCCTATCGACAGACTGAAGCTTTCTTT
v_gene: TRBV7-8
j_gene: TRBJ1-1
abundance: .
d_gene: .

CDR3aa: CASSYLANIQYF
CDR3nt: TGTGCCAGCAGTTACCTCGCAAACATTCAGTACTTC
v_gene: TRBV6-2/TRBV6-3
j_gene: TRBJ2-4
abundance: .
d_gene: .

CDR3aa: CASSTTATASYEQYF
CDR3nt: TGTGCCAGTAGTACCACCGCGACGGCGTCCTACGAGCAGTACTTC
v_gene: TRBV19
j_gene: TRBJ2-7
abundance: many
d_gene: .

CDR3aa: CSAPYRVTEAFF
CDR3nt: TGCAGTGCTCCCTACAGGGTCACTGAAGCTTTCTTT
v_gene: TRBV20-1
j_gene: TRBJ1-1
abundance: .
d_gene: .

CDR3aa: CASRTEGSGETQYF
CDR3nt: TGTGCCAGCAGAACAGAGGGCTCGGGGGAGACCCAGTACTTC
v_gene: TRBV12-3/TRBV12-4
j_gene: TRBJ2-5
abundance: many
d_gene: .

CDR3aa: CAISDGLGRTDTQYF
CDR3nt: TGTGCCATCAGTGATGGACTAGGACGCACAGATACGCAGTATTTT
v_gene: TRBV10-3
j_gene: TRBJ2-3
abundance: .
d_gene: TRBD2